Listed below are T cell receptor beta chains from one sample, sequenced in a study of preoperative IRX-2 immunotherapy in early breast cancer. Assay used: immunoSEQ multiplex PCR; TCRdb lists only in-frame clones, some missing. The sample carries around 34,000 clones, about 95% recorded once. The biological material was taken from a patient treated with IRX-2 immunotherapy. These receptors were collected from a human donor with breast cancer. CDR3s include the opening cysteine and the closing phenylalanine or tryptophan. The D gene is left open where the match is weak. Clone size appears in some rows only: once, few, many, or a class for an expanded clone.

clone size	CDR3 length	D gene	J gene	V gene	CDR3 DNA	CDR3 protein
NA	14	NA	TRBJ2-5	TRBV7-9	TGTGCCAGCAGCCTAGGTCTACCTCAAGAGACCCAGTACTTC	CASSLGLPQETQYF
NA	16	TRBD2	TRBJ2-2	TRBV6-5	TGTGCCAGCAGTTACAGGGCTAGCGGGAAAACCGGGGAGCTGTTTTTT	CASSYRASGKTGELFF
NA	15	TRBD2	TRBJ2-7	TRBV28	TGTGCCAGCAGTTGGACTAGCGGGAGTTTTCGCGAGCAGTACTTC	CASSWTSGSFREQYF
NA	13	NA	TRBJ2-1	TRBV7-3	TGTGCCAGCAGCTTAGCCAGGAACAATGAGCAGTTCTTC	CASSLARNNEQFF
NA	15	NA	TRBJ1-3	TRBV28	TGTGCCAGCAGTTTTAGACGGACCTCTGGAAACACCATATATTTT	CASSFRRTSGNTIYF
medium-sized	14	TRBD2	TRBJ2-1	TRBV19	TGTGCCAGTAGTATAGCGGGGGGGCACAATGAGCAGTTCTTC	CASSIAGGHNEQFF
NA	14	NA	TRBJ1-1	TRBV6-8	TGTGCCAGCAGTCAGAACTGGTCAACGGTGGGAGCTTTCTTT	CASSQNWSTVGAFF
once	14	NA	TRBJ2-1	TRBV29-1	TGCAGCGTTGATGAGGGGCTTGGGTCCAATGAGCAGTTCTTC	CSVDEGLGSNEQFF
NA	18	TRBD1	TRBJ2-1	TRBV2	TGTGCCAGCAGCGACGATTTTCCGGGACAGGGGTACCGATATGAGCAGTTCTTC	CASSDDFPGQGYRYEQFF
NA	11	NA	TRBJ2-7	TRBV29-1	TGCAGCGTTGCTGGGGGCTACGAGCAGTACTTC	CSVAGGYEQYF
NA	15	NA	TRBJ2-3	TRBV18	TGTGCCAGCTCACCCCGTTGGGACCAAACAGATACGCAGTATTTT	CASSPRWDQTDTQYF
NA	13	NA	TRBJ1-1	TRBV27	TGTGCCAGCAGTTTAAAAGGGTGGACTGAAGCTTTCTTT	CASSLKGWTEAFF
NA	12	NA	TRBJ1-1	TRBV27	TGTGCCAGCAGTTCGGGGGGTACTGAAGCTTTCTTT	CASSSGGTEAFF
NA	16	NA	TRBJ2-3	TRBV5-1	TGCGCCAGCAGCTTGGTCGGCGGCAGGGTTACAGATACGCAGTATTTT	CASSLVGGRVTDTQYF
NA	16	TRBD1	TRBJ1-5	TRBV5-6	TGTGCCAGCAGCCCTTATAATACAGGGGGCAATCAGCCCCAGCATTTT	CASSPYNTGGNQPQHF
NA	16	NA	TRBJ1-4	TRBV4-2	TGTGCCAGCAGCCAAGGGATGGCAGCTAGGAATGAAAAACTGTTTTTT	CASSQGMAARNEKLFF
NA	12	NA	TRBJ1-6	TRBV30	TGTGCCTGGAGGGCAGATTATTCACCCCTCCACTTT	CAWRADYSPLHF
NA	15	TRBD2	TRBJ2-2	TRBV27	TGTGCCAGCTACTTAGCGGGAGCCCCCCACGGGGAGCTGTTTTTT	CASYLAGAPHGELFF
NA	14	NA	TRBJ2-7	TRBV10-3	TGTGCCATCAGTGAGGTGGACACGTCCTACGAGCAGTACTTC	CAISEVDTSYEQYF
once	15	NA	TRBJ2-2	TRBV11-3	TGTGCCAGCAGTCTCACCGGGGTGGACACCGGGGAGCTGTTTTTT	CASSLTGVDTGELFF
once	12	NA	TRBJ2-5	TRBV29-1	TGCAGCGCCGCCCGGGGACAAGAGACCCAGTACTTC	CSAARGQETQYF
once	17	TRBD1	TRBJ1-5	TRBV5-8	TGTGCCAGCAGCTTGTGGACAGGGATGAATAGCAATCAGCCCCAGCATTTT	CASSLWTGMNSNQPQHF